Reported below is one T cell receptor (beta chain). This sample stems from a study of blood T cell repertoires in COVID-19. In the study overall: COVID-19 samples collected from the United States, Italy and Spain covered acute and convalescent phases.

V lost 4 bases, J lost 0 bases, and 8 bases stayed unmatched. The CDR3 runs to 17 residues. Germline V gene sequence: CDR1 ENHRY, CDR2 SYGVKD. Original processing notes: Amplification from reference gene primers served as the basis for estimated nucleated cell counts. Here immunoSEQ multiplex PCR was the method, and the copy in TCRdb shows in-frame clones only, minus some. D and trimming were read from the DNA, whereas the V and J calls and clone size are those reported in that table. The sample records some 250,000 clones, more than 70% being singletons. Sequenced: peripheral blood. The V call is TRBV10-3, the J call TRBJ2-7; 11 bases are shared with TRBD2. The receptor comes from a woman younger than 35 with acute or convalescent COVID-19. DNA of the CDR3: TGTGCCATCAGTGGAGTCATAGGACTAGCGGGCTCCTACGAGCAGTACTTC. Translation gives CAISGVIGLAGSYEQYF.